Only a few counts were recorded for the clone carrying this T cell receptor (beta chain). Method: immunoSEQ multiplex PCR; TCRdb's copy keeps in-frame clones and lacks some. The table lists 80,000 to 130,000 clones, about 94% of them singletons. The record originates from a study of T cell changes during pregnancy in multiple sclerosis. Sequences were derived from peripheral blood, sampled before pregnancy. This receptor was identified in a female donor with multiple sclerosis, enrolled in a pregnancy study.

Written as DNA, the CDR3 is TGTGCCAGCAGACAGGTCCCTTCCCCCAATCAGCCCCAGCATTTT. Encoded protein: CASRQVPSPNQPQHF. The rearrangement links TRBV6-6 to TRBJ1-5, with D tentatively TRBD1 (5 bases). In germline, CDR1 is MNHNY, CDR2 SVGAGI (reference sequence). The CDR3 contains 15 residues. Between the trimmed V and J ends, which lost 6 bases and 3 bases, there was a span of 15 bases.